Listed below are T cell receptor beta chains from one sample, sequenced in a study of PD-L1 blockade in urothelial cancer. Sequencing was performed with immunoSEQ multiplex PCR; in TCRdb, only in-frame clones are kept and a portion is missing. The sample includes tens of thousands of clones, approximately 84% of them seen just once. Sequencing used PBMCs, obtained around atezolizumab (anti-PD-L1) treatment. All receptors derive from a man aged 55-75 years with urothelial cancer. Each CDR3 is given with its conserved first and last residue. D genes are given only for firm matches. For some rows the clone size is stated as once, few or many, or as a class when expanded; others skip it.

V gene: TRBV19; D gene: TRBD1; clone size: few; J gene: TRBJ1-2; CDR3 DNA: TGTGCCAGTAGTATAAATGTCGGACAGGAGTCGGGCTACACCTTC; CDR3 protein: CASSINVGQESGYTF
V gene: TRBV6-1; D gene: -; clone size: -; J gene: TRBJ1-2; CDR3 DNA: TGTGCCAGCAGTGAACTACAGGGTCCCACTGTCTATGGCTACACCTTC; CDR3 protein: CASSELQGPTVYGYTF
V gene: TRBV19; D gene: -; clone size: -; J gene: TRBJ1-2; CDR3 DNA: TGTGCCAGTAGTCCCCCAGGGGAGTACTATGGCTACACCTTC; CDR3 protein: CASSPPGEYYGYTF
V gene: TRBV13; D gene: -; clone size: -; J gene: TRBJ2-3; CDR3 DNA: TGTGCCAGCAGCTCTAACAGGGAGAGTTATGATACGCAGTATTTT; CDR3 protein: CASSSNRESYDTQYF
V gene: TRBV19; D gene: -; clone size: -; J gene: TRBJ2-7; CDR3 DNA: TGTGCCAGTAGTGGCTCAGGGGCCCACCACGAGCAGTACTTC; CDR3 protein: CASSGSGAHHEQYF
V gene: TRBV11-3; D gene: TRBD1; clone size: -; J gene: TRBJ2-7; CDR3 DNA: TGTGCCAGCAGCTCCCGACAGGGCTACGAGCAGTACTTC; CDR3 protein: CASSSRQGYEQYF
V gene: TRBV5-4; D gene: -; clone size: once; J gene: TRBJ2-6; CDR3 DNA: TGTGCCAGCAGCTTGGAGACAGGGAGGCATGGGGCCAACGTCCTGACTTTC; CDR3 protein: CASSLETGRHGANVLTF
V gene: TRBV18; D gene: -; clone size: -; J gene: TRBJ1-2; CDR3 DNA: TGTGCCATAGAAGCCAACTATGGCTACACCTTC; CDR3 protein: CAIEANYGYTF
V gene: TRBV7-9; D gene: TRBD2; clone size: -; J gene: TRBJ2-1; CDR3 DNA: TGTGCCAGCAGCTTGACGGGAGGGCGGGGGAGACGCAATGAGCAGTTCTTC; CDR3 protein: CASSLTGGRGRRNEQFF
V gene: TRBV2; D gene: -; clone size: once; J gene: TRBJ2-3; CDR3 DNA: TGTGCCAGCAGTGACCCGGGTACTAGCACAGATACGCAGTATTTT; CDR3 protein: CASSDPGTSTDTQYF
V gene: TRBV5-5; D gene: -; clone size: -; J gene: TRBJ1-5; CDR3 DNA: TGTGCCAGCAGCTTGGATTGGGGCTATCAGCCCCAGCATTTT; CDR3 protein: CASSLDWGYQPQHF
V gene: TRBV30; D gene: -; clone size: -; J gene: TRBJ2-5; CDR3 DNA: TGTGCCTGGAGCTTGCGAGGAGAGACCCAGTACTTC; CDR3 protein: CAWSLRGETQYF
V gene: TRBV13; D gene: TRBD1; clone size: -; J gene: TRBJ2-2; CDR3 DNA: TGTGCCAGCAGCTTACCCGACAGGGAACCAAGGGAGCTGTTTTTT; CDR3 protein: CASSLPDREPRELFF
V gene: TRBV28; D gene: TRBD1; clone size: -; J gene: TRBJ2-7; CDR3 DNA: TGTGCCAGCAGGGGCTCTTGGACAGGGGGCCACGAGCAGTACTTC; CDR3 protein: CASRGSWTGGHEQYF
V gene: TRBV5-5; D gene: -; clone size: -; J gene: TRBJ2-1; CDR3 DNA: TGTGCCAGCAGCTTGGCCCCCGGTCCGAGGGCCTACAATGAGCAGTTCTTC; CDR3 protein: CASSLAPGPRAYNEQFF
V gene: TRBV5-4; D gene: -; clone size: -; J gene: TRBJ2-3; CDR3 DNA: TGTGCCAGCAGCCTGGACACAGTTACTAGCACAGATACGCAGTATTTT; CDR3 protein: CASSLDTVTSTDTQYF
V gene: TRBV2; D gene: -; clone size: -; J gene: TRBJ2-3; CDR3 DNA: TGTGCCAGCAGCTCAGAGGGCCCCCCAGATACGCAGTATTTT; CDR3 protein: CASSSEGPPDTQYF
V gene: TRBV7-6; D gene: -; clone size: -; J gene: TRBJ1-1; CDR3 DNA: TGTGCCAGCAGCTCCGCCAGGCAGGCTGAAGCTTTCTTT; CDR3 protein: CASSSARQAEAFF
V gene: TRBV5-1; D gene: TRBD2; clone size: -; J gene: TRBJ2-3; CDR3 DNA: TGCGCCAGCAGCTTGGAGGCTAGCGGGGGGGGGACAGATACGCAGTATTTT; CDR3 protein: CASSLEASGGGTDTQYF
V gene: TRBV18; D gene: -; clone size: -; J gene: TRBJ1-1; CDR3 DNA: TGTGCCAGCTCACAACAGGGTTCCACTGAAGCTTTCTTT; CDR3 protein: CASSQQGSTEAFF
V gene: TRBV11-3; D gene: TRBD1; clone size: -; J gene: TRBJ2-3; CDR3 DNA: TGTGCCAGCAGCTCCGGGACAGGGTACACAGATACGCAGTATTTT; CDR3 protein: CASSSGTGYTDTQYF
V gene: TRBV7-8; D gene: TRBD2; clone size: -; J gene: TRBJ2-2; CDR3 DNA: TGTGCCAGCAGCTATGGACTAGCGGCGAACACCGGGGAGCTGTTTTTT; CDR3 protein: CASSYGLAANTGELFF
V gene: TRBV19; D gene: -; clone size: -; J gene: TRBJ2-5; CDR3 DNA: TGTGCCAGTAGTATTGGCAGGGGTCAAGAGACCCAGTACTTC; CDR3 protein: CASSIGRGQETQYF
V gene: TRBV28; D gene: TRBD1; clone size: -; J gene: TRBJ2-5; CDR3 DNA: TGTGCCAGCAGCCGGGACAGTGGGGAGACCCAGTACTTC; CDR3 protein: CASSRDSGETQYF
V gene: TRBV10-3; D gene: TRBD1; clone size: -; J gene: TRBJ1-2; CDR3 DNA: TGTGCCATCAGTGAGCCTGGCGGGACAGGGAGGTTCTATGGCTACACCTTC; CDR3 protein: CAISEPGGTGRFYGYTF
V gene: TRBV7-3; D gene: -; clone size: -; J gene: TRBJ1-1; CDR3 DNA: TGTGCCAGCAGTTTAAAACGGCGCGGGGCTGAAGCTTTCTTT; CDR3 protein: CASSLKRRGAEAFF
V gene: TRBV10-2; D gene: TRBD2; clone size: once; J gene: TRBJ2-7; CDR3 DNA: TGCGCCAGCACGCTTGGGTACTATAGCGGGGGGAACTCCTACGAGCAGTACTTC; CDR3 protein: CASTLGYYSGGNSYEQYF
V gene: TRBV28; D gene: TRBD2; clone size: -; J gene: TRBJ2-3; CDR3 DNA: TGTGCCAGCAGTCCATCGGGAGGGTACACAGATACGCAGTATTTT; CDR3 protein: CASSPSGGYTDTQYF
V gene: TRBV30; D gene: -; clone size: -; J gene: TRBJ2-5; CDR3 DNA: TGTGCCTGTCAGGCGGGGTACCCGGGGACCCAGTACTTC; CDR3 protein: CACQAGYPGTQYF
V gene: TRBV5-6; D gene: -; clone size: -; J gene: TRBJ2-2; CDR3 DNA: TGTGCCAGCAGCTTGATAGCTAATACCGGGGAGCTGTTTTTT; CDR3 protein: CASSLIANTGELFF
V gene: TRBV5-1; D gene: -; clone size: -; J gene: TRBJ2-1; CDR3 DNA: TGCGCCAGCAGCTCCTGGACTGGGGGCGGCAATGAGCAGTTCTTC; CDR3 protein: CASSSWTGGGNEQFF
V gene: TRBV7-8; D gene: TRBD1; clone size: -; J gene: TRBJ1-5; CDR3 DNA: TGTGCCAGCAGCCCACCGGGACAGGGAGGTCAGCCCCAGCATTTT; CDR3 protein: CASSPPGQGGQPQHF
V gene: TRBV5-1; D gene: -; clone size: -; J gene: TRBJ2-7; CDR3 DNA: TGCGCCAGCAGACTTAGGCAAGTAGCAAACGAGCAGTACTTC; CDR3 protein: CASRLRQVANEQYF
V gene: TRBV7-9; D gene: -; clone size: -; J gene: TRBJ2-7; CDR3 DNA: TGTGCCAGCAGCTTACGCCGGAACGAGGACGAGCAGTACTTC; CDR3 protein: CASSLRRNEDEQYF
V gene: TRBV7-2; D gene: -; clone size: -; J gene: TRBJ1-5; CDR3 DNA: TGTGCCAGCAGCTTAGCGGGGGGGACCCCTTTTTTGCAGCCCCAGCATTTT; CDR3 protein: CASSLAGGTPFLQPQHF
V gene: TRBV19; D gene: -; clone size: -; J gene: TRBJ2-7; CDR3 DNA: TGTGCCAGTAGTATAGGGACAGTCTACGAGCAGTACTTC; CDR3 protein: CASSIGTVYEQYF
V gene: TRBV30; D gene: -; clone size: -; J gene: TRBJ2-5; CDR3 DNA: TGTGCCTGGAGGTTACTGCGATCCCAAGAGACCCAGTACTTC; CDR3 protein: CAWRLLRSQETQYF
V gene: TRBV5-5; D gene: -; clone size: -; J gene: TRBJ1-2; CDR3 DNA: TGTGCCAGCAGCTTGGGGCAGGACTATGGCTACACCTTC; CDR3 protein: CASSLGQDYGYTF
V gene: TRBV21-1; D gene: -; clone size: -; J gene: TRBJ2-1; CDR3 DNA: TGTGCCAGCAGCAAAGATTCTGTAGCGGATTCCTACAATGAGCAGTTCTTC; CDR3 protein: CASSKDSVADSYNEQFF
V gene: TRBV6-6; D gene: -; clone size: -; J gene: TRBJ2-5; CDR3 DNA: TGTGCCAGCAGTCCCAGGGGTCAAGAGACCCAGTACTTC; CDR3 protein: CASSPRGQETQYF
V gene: TRBV28; D gene: TRBD2; clone size: once; J gene: TRBJ2-5; CDR3 DNA: TGTGCCAGCAGTTTTCTAGCGGGGCTTCCTCAAGAGACCCAGTACTTC; CDR3 protein: CASSFLAGLPQETQYF